The 27 T cell receptor beta chains below come from one sample, sequenced in a study of cytomegalovirus exposure and HLA in healthy donors (dated by TCRdb to 2016 to 2017). Library generation was performed with the immunoSEQ multiplex PCR assay. A mixture of 60 forward primers for TCR Vbeta segments and 13 reverse primers for TCR Jbeta segments was used in the multiplex PCR. TCRdb limited this immuneACCESS table to in-frame rearrangements with V and J called. A share of clones is missing; checked studies link under half to unresolved V genes, and the rest is unexplained. This sample holds roughly 150,000 clones; 82% were observed only once. Clones ranked in the top ten supply 7% to 9.5% of the sample. Sequencing was done on a sample of PBMCs. The receptors come from a male donor in good health and CMV-seropositive.

CDR3 protein: CASSLGTGWYTEAFF. The CDR3 DNA reads TGTGCCAGCAGCTTGGGGACAGGGTGGTACACTGAAGCTTTCTTT. The rearrangement uses TRBV5-8 and TRBJ1-1; 8 bases are a match to TRBD1. Trimming cost V 0 bases and J 3 bases; bases outside gene matches: 4. Germline V CDR1 and CDR2: SGHTS, YDEGEE. CDR3 size: 15 residues.

This clone was detected a few times. The rearrangement uses TRBV27 and TRBJ1-6; D call uncertain. There are 18 residues in the CDR3. Germline loops: CDR1 MNHEY, CDR2 SMNVEV (reference sequence). V was shortened by 0 bases and J by 0 bases, with 12 bases between the two germline ends. Here the CDR3 reads CASSLSRVRSSYNSPLHF. CDR3 in DNA: TGTGCCAGCAGTTTATCGCGGGTGCGGAGCTCCTATAATTCACCCCTCCACTTT.

The rearrangement joins TRBV27 to TRBJ2-7; 10 nucleotides line up with TRBD2. There are 14 residues in the CDR3. Germline V lookup: CDR1 MNHEY, CDR2 SMNVEV (reference sequence). J lost 7 bases, V lost 3 bases, and 6 bases had no gene match. The CDR3: CASSLLAGAGEQYF. CDR3 DNA sequence: TGTGCCAGCAGTTTGCTAGCGGGAGCAGGGGAGCAGTACTTC.

Here the CDR3 DNA reads TGTGCCAGCAGTTTAGAGTATAATTCACCCCTCCACTTT. The encoded protein is CASSLEYNSPLHF. The chain links TRBV27 to TRBJ1-6; no firm D call. The germline V and J ends were trimmed by 2 bases and 4 bases, with 3 bases remaining between them. The germline gives CDR1 MNHEY, CDR2 SMNVEV (reference sequence). There are 13 residues in the CDR3.

This sequence joins TRBV5-1 and TRBJ2-7; TRBD2 agrees at 8 bases. The germline V gene encodes CDR1 SGHRS and CDR2 YFSETQ. J gave up 0 bases and V 3 bases, and 2 bases lay outside the gene matches. The CDR3 totals 14 residues. The CDR3 sequence: CASSSTSDSYEQYF. DNA for the CDR3: TGCGCCAGCAGCTCGACTAGCGACTCCTACGAGCAGTACTTC.

The chain links TRBV5-1 to TRBJ2-7; TRBD1 might be the D (6 bases). From germline, CDR1 is SGHRS and CDR2 YFSETQ. The CDR3 sequence is 14 residues long. The ends were cut back, 1 base at V and 1 base at J, with 9 bases in the middle. The CDR3 loop reads CASSLIGGSYEQYF. The CDR3 coding sequence is TGCGCCAGCAGCTTGATAGGGGGATCCTACGAGCAGTACTTC. Looking up the rest from reference TRBV5-1 and TRBJ2-7 gives the full variable domain: KAGVTQTPRYLIKTRGQQVTLSCSPISGHRSVSWYQQTPGQGLQFLFEYFSETQRNKGNFPGRFSGRQFSNSRSEMNVSTLELGDSALYLCASSLIGGSYEQYFGPGTRLTVT.

This clone has only one observation. The chain couples TRBV6-5 to TRBJ2-1, with D possibly being TRBD2 (6 bases). CDR3 size: 15 residues. Germline V gene sequence: CDR1 MNHEY, CDR2 SVGAGI. Trimming shortened V by 5 bases and J by 2 bases, and 13 bases separated the two germline ends. The CDR3 DNA sequence: TGTGCCAGCAGTCCCGTCGGGGGTCCCTACAATGAGCAGTTCTTC. Translating gives CASSPVGGPYNEQFF.

This clone came up a few times. This chain connects TRBV28 to TRBJ2-1; D may be TRBD1 (7 bases). CDR1 and CDR2 (germline): MDHEN, SYDVKM. Deletions cut 3 bases from V and 8 bases from J, with 11 bases between. This CDR3 contains 13 residues. The CDR3 DNA sequence: TGTGCCAGCAGTTTCCCCAGGGGGGATGAGCAGTTCTTC. Protein sequence: CASSFPRGDEQFF.

This clone was detected a few times. The gene calls are TRBV14 and TRBJ2-7; D call uncertain. Trimming removed 5 bases from V and 3 bases from J, with 11 bases in between. Germline assignment: CDR1 SGHDN and CDR2 FVKESK. The CDR3 is 13 residues long. CDR3 coding DNA: TGTGCCAGCAGCTATTCATCGGTCTACGAGCAGTACTTC. It specifies CASSYSSVYEQYF.

The chain links TRBV14 to TRBJ2-7, with 7 bases matching TRBD1. Germline CDR1 and CDR2: SGHDN and FVKESK. CDR3 length equals 15 residues. With V trimmed by 4 bases and J by 3 bases, 9 bases remained unmatched. This chain's CDR3 is CASSPSRGQNYEQYF. In DNA, the CDR3 is TGTGCCAGCAGCCCCTCGAGGGGGCAGAACTACGAGCAGTACTTC.

The chain employs TRBV9 and TRBJ1-1; D remains unclear. This CDR3 is 10 amino acids long. The V and J ends lost 5 bases and 9 bases respectively, with 8 bases between them. CDR1 and CDR2 (germline): SGDLS, YYNGEE. The CDR3 sequence is CASRPGKAFF. CDR3 DNA: TGTGCCAGCAGACCGGGGAAAGCTTTCTTT.

V and J are TRBV30 and TRBJ1-4; no definite D call. This CDR3 is built from 12 residues. Germline values: CDR1 GTSNPN, CDR2 SVGIG (reference sequence). Deletions cut 5 bases from V and 2 bases from J, with 6 bases between. CDR3 DNA sequence: TGTGCCTGGTCCCTCACTAATGAAAAACTGTTTTTT. Its protein is CAWSLTNEKLFF.

This clone was detected many times. The chain employs TRBV5-4 and TRBJ2-7; maybe TRBD1 (6 bases). V gave up 5 bases and J gave up 3 bases, with 18 bases separating them. The CDR3 covers 15 residues. The V gene's germline CDR1 is SGHNT and CDR2 YYREEE (reference sequence). CDR3 residues: CASSIRGTPRYEQYF. CDR3 in DNA: TGTGCCAGCAGTATAAGGGGGACGCCTCGCTACGAGCAGTACTTC.

Concerning this clone itself: At one boundary the junction diverges from the germline segment, which might be a read error. The chain carries TRBV7-9 and TRBJ2-7; possibly TRBD2 for D (6 bases). This CDR3 has 16 residues. CDR1 is SEHNR, CDR2 FQNEAQ, per germline (reference sequence). The CDR3, as DNA: TGTTCCAGCAGCGAATCCGCGGGACTGAGCTCCTACGAGCAGTACTTC. This translates into CSSSESAGLSSYEQYF.

The rearrangement joins TRBV4-3 to TRBJ2-1; 7 bases line up with TRBD1. V lost 0 bases and J lost 0; bases outside the gene matches: 8. The germline V gene encodes CDR1 LGHNA and CDR2 YSLEER. The CDR3 is 18 amino acids. The CDR3 DNA sequence: TGCGCCAGCAGCCAAGAAGCGTCGGCAGGGGGCTCCTACAATGAGCAGTTCTTC. It yields the protein CASSQEASAGGSYNEQFF.

The J gene is TRBJ1-1, the V gene TRBV29-1; possible D gene TRBD1, 6 bases. V was pared by 7 bases and J by 5 bases, with 14 bases between. Germline loops: CDR1 SQVTM, CDR2 ANQGSEA. The CDR3 loop spans 12 amino acids. The CDR3 sequence is CSAQGFGTEAFF. The DNA for the CDR3 is TGCAGCGCACAGGGTTTCGGGACTGAAGCTTTCTTT.

J is TRBJ1-5 and V is TRBV5-6; D uncertain. The germline gives CDR1 SGHDT, CDR2 YYEEEE. This CDR3 is 15 amino acids long. V was trimmed by 0 bases and J by 3 bases, leaving 10 bases between them. Written as DNA, the CDR3 is TGTGCCAGCAGCTTGGGGCTCGGGAACAATCAGCCCCAGCATTTT. Translated: CASSLGLGNNQPQHF. The whole variable domain, filled in from reference TRBV5-6 and TRBJ1-5, reads DAGVTQSPTHLIKTRGQQVTLRCSPKSGHDTVSWYQQALGQGPQFIFQYYEEEERQRGNFPDRFSGHQFPNYSSELNVNALLLGDSALYLCASSLGLGNNQPQHFGDGTRLSIL.

With respect to this clone: One end of the junction is discordant with germline, which a read error may explain. This chain's CDR3 is CATSRAGTGSQPRHF. CDR3 bases: TGTGCCACCAGCAGAGCCGGGACAGGGTCACAGCCCCGGCATTTT. The chain is built from TRBV15 and TRBJ1-5, with 9 nucleotides matching TRBD1. The CDR3 contains 15 residues. CDR1 LNHNV and CDR2 YYDKDF come from the germline V gene (reference sequence). Filled out from reference TRBV15 and TRBJ1-5, the complete variable domain reads DAMVIQNPRYQVTQFGKPVTLSCSQTLNHNVMYWYQQKSSQAPKLLFHYYDKDFNNEADTPDNFQSRRPNTSFCFLDIRSPGLGDTAMYLCATSRAGTGSQPRHFGDGTRLSIL.

This clone is medium-sized in the sample. The rearrangement joins TRBV27 to TRBJ2-1; 9 bases are shared with TRBD1. J gave up 5 bases and V 10 bases, and 9 bases lay outside the gene matches. In germline, CDR1 is MNHEY, CDR2 SMNVEV (reference sequence). This CDR3 has 14 residues. The CDR3 DNA reads as TGTGCCACTCGGCTGGGGACAGGGAACAATGAGCAGTTCTTC. It yields the protein CATRLGTGNNEQFF.

This clone was detected once. The chain links TRBV7-9 to TRBJ1-2; no definite D call. The V gene's germline CDR1 is SEHNR and CDR2 FQNEAQ (reference sequence). The V end was cut by 5 bases, the J end by 3 bases, with 10 bases between. This CDR3 is built from 13 residues. As DNA, the CDR3 is TGTGCCAGCAGCCCCGGCAGGTACTATGGCTACACCTTC. Translating gives CASSPGRYYGYTF.

The chain couples TRBV27 to TRBJ2-5; D is unclear. Gene TRBJ2-7 matches the end of the DNA better, so the J call may be wrong. This CDR3 is 13 amino acids long. CDR1 is MNHEY and CDR2 is SMNVEV in the germline V gene (reference sequence). CDR3 residues: CASSLHSLSEQYF. The CDR3 DNA is TGTGCCAGCAGTTTACACTCCCTGTCCGAGCAGTACTTC.

The J gene is TRBJ1-4, the V gene TRBV4-3, with D hard to call. The CDR3 runs 15 residues. Trimming stripped 0 bases from V and 5 bases from J, with 10 bases between. Germline values: CDR1 LGHNA, CDR2 YSLEER. The CDR3 sequence: CASSQDRRGNEKLFF. The DNA for the CDR3 is TGCGCCAGCAGCCAAGATCGCCGGGGAAATGAAAAACTGTTTTTT.

V usage is TRBV19 and J usage is TRBJ1-1; TRBD1 agrees at 7 bases. The CDR3 extends over 15 amino acids. With 1 base clipped from V and 6 bases from J, the junction kept 8 bases outside the gene matches. The V gene's germline CDR1 is LNHDA and CDR2 SQIVND (reference sequence). CDR3: CASSIGNLQGAEAFF. The CDR3, as DNA: TGTGCCAGTAGTATAGGAAACCTCCAGGGGGCTGAAGCTTTCTTT.

Here the CDR3 reads CASSYLPRGGGNEQFF. The CDR3 DNA reads TGTGCCAGCAGTTACCTACCCCGCGGGGGGGGCAATGAGCAGTTCTTC. The chain combines TRBV6-6 with TRBJ2-1, with 9 bases matching TRBD2. The V segment lost 2 bases and the J segment 6 bases; nucleotides outside the gene matches: 8. The CDR3 totals 16 residues. CDR1 MNHNY and CDR2 SVGAGI come from the germline V gene (reference sequence).

The gene calls are TRBV5-6 and TRBJ1-6; D unresolved. CDR1 SGHDT and CDR2 YYEEEE come from the germline V gene. V was clipped by 1 base and J by 7 bases, with 15 bases between them. The length of the CDR3 is 16 residues. The chain's CDR3 is CASSLNPGVPNSPLHF. The CDR3 coding sequence is TGTGCCAGCAGCTTGAACCCCGGGGTGCCCAATTCACCCCTCCACTTT.

The chain combines TRBV19 with TRBJ1-5; tentative D call: TRBD1 (5 bases). CDR3 size: 14 residues. V lost 3 bases, J lost 5 bases, and 11 bases lay in between. Germline V gives CDR1 LNHDA, CDR2 SQIVND (reference sequence). CDR3 sequence reads: CASSMRGLHQPQHF. The CDR3 DNA reads TGTGCCAGTAGTATGCGGGGGTTGCATCAGCCCCAGCATTTT. Full variable domain (missing parts from reference TRBV19 and TRBJ1-5): DGGITQSPKYLFRKEGQNVTLSCEQNLNHDAMYWYRQDPGQGLRLIYYSQIVNDFQKGDIAEGYSVSREKKESFPLTVTSAQKNPTAFYLCASSMRGLHQPQHFGDGTRLSIL.

This chain links TRBV18 with TRBJ1-5; no definite D call. The CDR3 has 13 residues. V lost 5 bases and J lost 2, with 7 bases in between. The germline V gene encodes CDR1 KGHSH and CDR2 LQKENI. As DNA, the CDR3 is TGTGCCAGCTCAGGGCAGGGCAATCAGCCCCAGCATTTT. Residues: CASSGQGNQPQHF.